These 27 T cell receptor beta chains originate from one sample sequenced in a study of T cell responses to AZD1222 COVID-19 vaccine (dated by TCRdb to the early 2020s). The sample's time point label is to be understood as: about 28 days (+/-7) after the second vaccine dose. Library preparation employed the immunoSEQ multiplex PCR assay. Here the immuneACCESS table is served through TCRdb, limited to in-frame sequences with V and J called. Missing clones are a known gap in these copies; in checked studies unresolved V genes cover under half, and the rest lacks a known reason. This sample gives about 150,000 clones in total; about 86% of them show up just once. The top ten constitute about 5% of the sample. Sequenced material: peripheral blood, taken 28 days after the second AZD1222 dose. Receptor source: an adult who received the AZD1222 COVID-19 vaccine.

The CDR3 nucleotides are TGTGCCAGCAGCCAAATGCTTTATCGGACAGGGTTCGTTTACGAGCAGTACTTC. This codes for CASSQMLYRTGFVYEQYF. J is TRBJ2-7 and V is TRBV3-1 (or the pseudogene TRBV3-2), with 8 nucleotides matching TRBD1. V shed 2 bases, J shed 4 bases, and the junction held 16 bases outside the gene matches. The length of the CDR3 is 18 residues. From germline, CDR1 is LGHDT and CDR2 YNNKEL (reference sequence).

The genes are TRBV5-1 and TRBJ1-3; D perhaps matches TRBD1 (6 bases). Germline V gene lookup returns CDR1 SGHRS and CDR2 YFSETQ. V lost 7 bases, J lost 1 base, and 21 bases lay in between. There are 17 residues in the CDR3. CDR3 in DNA: TGCGCCAGCTCGGAGGACGGGGGACACGTTTCTGGAAACACCATATATTTT. Protein sequence: CASSEDGGHVSGNTIYF.

This clone was seen a handful of times. The J gene is TRBJ1-1, the V gene TRBV30; unclear D gene. Germline CDR1 is GTSNPN and CDR2 is SVGIG (reference sequence). V shed 1 base and J shed 10 bases, with 10 bases lying between them. This CDR3 region has 11 residues. The CDR3 loop reads CAWSATVGAFF. The CDR3 DNA follows: TGTGCCTGGAGTGCTACAGTGGGAGCTTTCTTT.

The chain is built from TRBV24-1 and TRBJ2-2; 7 bases are a match to TRBD1. The germline V gene has CDR1 KGHDR and CDR2 SFDVKD. The V gene end was trimmed by 3 bases and the J gene end by 1 base; junction bases not matched to a gene: 4. The CDR3 length is 16 residues. CDR3 in amino acids: CATSDPTGVNTGELFF. CDR3 in DNA: TGTGCCACCAGTGATCCCACAGGGGTGAACACCGGGGAGCTGTTTTTT.

DNA of the CDR3: TGTGCCAGCAGTTACAGGGGACCTCGCAGGGATTCACCCCTCCACTTT. It translates to CASSYRGPRRDSPLHF. The chain links TRBV6-2 or TRBV6-3 to TRBJ1-6; weak D call: TRBD1 (5 bases). The CDR3 is 16 amino acids. Germline V gene sequence: CDR1 MNHEY, CDR2 SVGEGT. Trimming took 2 bases from V and 8 from J, leaving 16 bases between them.

Worth noting for this clone: The junction and the germline gene differ at one end; a read error may be behind it. The chain couples TRBV30 to TRBJ1-1, with D unresolved. CDR1 is GTSNPN, CDR2 SVGIG, per germline (reference sequence). The CDR3 has 13 amino acids. The CDR3 here is CAWRSQRNAEAFF. The CDR3 DNA reads TGTGCCTGGAGATCCCAGAGGAACGCTGAAGCTTTCTTT.

The chain is built from TRBV7-9 and TRBJ1-5; D is undetermined. V was clipped by 3 bases and J by 5 bases, with 11 bases between them. The CDR3 runs to 14 residues. CDR1 SEHNR and CDR2 FQNEAQ come from the germline V gene (reference sequence). This chain's CDR3 is CASSLARRDQPQHF. DNA for the CDR3: TGTGCCAGCAGCTTGGCCAGAAGGGATCAGCCCCAGCATTTT.

This rearrangement joins TRBV9 to TRBJ2-3; tentative D call: TRBD2 (6 bases). This CDR3 region has 13 residues. V dropped 7 bases and J dropped 2 bases, with 11 bases sitting between them. Germline assignment: CDR1 SGDLS and CDR2 YYNGEE. CDR3 nucleotide sequence: TGTGCCAGCTCGGCGGGGTACACAGATACGCAGTATTTT. It specifies CASSAGYTDTQYF. The full variable domain, in which reference TRBV9 and TRBJ2-3 provide the parts outside the CDR3, is DSGVTQTPKHLITATGQRVTLRCSPRSGDLSVYWYQQSLDQGLQFLIQYYNGEERAKGNILERFSAQQFPDLHSELNLSSLELGDSALYFCASSAGYTDTQYFGPGTRLTVL.

This clone was recorded only once. The V gene is TRBV6-5, the J gene TRBJ2-4; no reliable D call. Germline V gene sequence: CDR1 MNHEY, CDR2 SVGAGI. Trimming pared 7 bases from V and 6 bases from J, leaving 13 bases between. CDR3 length equals 13 residues. The CDR3 region has the DNA TGTGCCAGCATTAACAGTACTGCAAACATTCAGTACTTC. Its translation is CASINSTANIQYF.

V and J are TRBV11-3 and TRBJ2-1, with 11 bases lining up with TRBD1. Germline loops: CDR1 SGHNT, CDR2 YENEEA. Unmatched junction bases numbered 8, after V lost 5 bases and J lost 8 bases. CDR3 length: 15 amino acids. This chain's CDR3 is CASSPGTGGLDEQFF. CDR3 sequence (DNA): TGTGCCAGCAGCCCCGGGACAGGGGGGTTGGATGAGCAGTTCTTC.

V is TRBV19 and J is TRBJ1-5; TRBD1 agrees at 7 bases. V shed 0 bases and J 1 base; nucleotides not matched to a gene: 3. Looked up from germline, CDR1 is LNHDA and CDR2 is SQIVND (reference sequence). This CDR3 region has 16 residues. The CDR3 DNA is TGTGCCAGTAGTATAGACAGGGGGATAAGCAATCAGCCCCAGCATTTT. Protein: CASSIDRGISNQPQHF.

Only one count was recorded for this clone. The chain links TRBV6-2 or TRBV6-3 to TRBJ1-6; D call uncertain. V gave up 5 bases and J gave up 0 bases, with 8 bases separating them. Germline CDR1 MNHEY, CDR2 SVGEGT. CDR3 length: 15 residues. The DNA for the CDR3 is TGTGCCAGCAGTACGGCAAGCTCCTATAATTCACCCCTCCACTTT. It encodes CASSTASSYNSPLHF.

A word on this clone: Compared with germline, one end of the junction differs, possibly owing to a read error. V usage is TRBV11-2 and J usage is TRBJ2-3; 11 bases line up with TRBD2. The CDR3 covers 17 residues. Germline CDR1 reads SGHAT; CDR2 reads FQNNGV. CDR3 loop: CASSLTSLAGGTDTQYF. In DNA form, the CDR3 reads TGTGCCAGCAGCTTAACCTCTCTAGCGGGGGGCACGGATACGCAGTATTTT.

The chain carries TRBV3-1 (or the pseudogene TRBV3-2) and TRBJ2-5; a weak D match, TRBD2 (5 bases). The V gene's germline CDR1 is LGHDT and CDR2 YNNKEL (reference sequence). This CDR3 contains 13 residues. Trimming left V 6 bases short and J 8 bases short, with 16 bases between. CDR3 in DNA: TGTGCCAGCAGACGAGAGGGAGCTGGAACCCAGTACTTC. This gives the protein CASRREGAGTQYF.

The chain recombines TRBV11-2 with TRBJ2-7, with no clear D. This CDR3 region has 15 residues. Germline-derived CDR1 and CDR2 are SGHAT and FQNNGV. V dropped 5 bases and J dropped 0 bases, with 14 bases sitting between them. The CDR3: CASSPVGLGSYEQYF. For the CDR3, the DNA is TGTGCCAGCAGCCCGGTTGGTCTGGGCTCCTACGAGCAGTACTTC.

The J gene is TRBJ2-1, the V gene TRBV5-4; 8 bases line up with TRBD1. The J segment lost 5 bases and the V segment lost 4 bases, leaving 14 bases of the junction unmatched. There are 17 residues in the CDR3. Germline CDR1 SGHNT, CDR2 YYREEE (reference sequence). In DNA form, the CDR3 reads TGTGCCAGCAGCCCCCCGCTTGGGACAGGAGGCCACAATGAGCAGTTCTTC. Amino acid sequence: CASSPPLGTGGHNEQFF.

V and J are TRBV20-1 and TRBJ2-3; TRBD2 might be the D (5 bases). Trimming left V 3 bases short and J 3 bases short, with 16 bases between. This CDR3 is 15 amino acids long. Germline CDR1 DFQATT, CDR2 SNEGSKA (reference sequence). CDR3 amino acids: CSASDTSRATDTQYF. The DNA of the CDR3 is TGCAGTGCTAGTGATACTAGTAGAGCTACAGATACGCAGTATTTT.

The V and J genes are TRBV7-8 and TRBJ2-2; 8 bases fit TRBD2. V dropped 5 bases and J dropped 4; count of bases not matched to a gene: 6. The CDR3 is 15 amino acids. In germline, CDR1 is SGHVS, CDR2 FQNEAQ. The DNA for the CDR3 is TGTGCCAGCAGCCCCGGGGGGGGCGGCACCGGGGAGCTGTTTTTT. Translation: CASSPGGGGTGELFF.

The chain carries TRBV27 and TRBJ2-5; 7 bases agree with TRBD2. This CDR3 contains 13 residues. Trimming took 5 bases from V and 4 from J; bases not matched to a gene: 4. The germline gives CDR1 MNHEY, CDR2 SMNVEV (reference sequence). In DNA, the CDR3 is TGTGCCAGCAGTCCTGGGGGGGGAGAGACCCAGTACTTC. Translated: CASSPGGGETQYF.

A single count supports this clone. The gene calls are TRBV6-2 or TRBV6-3 and TRBJ2-3, with no clear D. There are 12 residues in the CDR3. Germline CDR1 MNHEY, CDR2 SVGEGT. V lost 4 bases and J 6 bases, leaving 8 bases between the germline ends. CDR3 amino acids: CASSFLGDTQYF. The CDR3 nucleotides are TGTGCCAGCAGTTTCCTGGGGGATACGCAGTATTTT.

The V and J genes are TRBV3-1 (or the pseudogene TRBV3-2) and TRBJ2-7; 14 nucleotides align to TRBD2. Germline V gene lookup returns CDR1 LGHDT and CDR2 YNNKEL (reference sequence). V lost 5 bases to trimming and J lost 2 bases; unmatched junction nucleotides: 11. This CDR3 is 18 amino acids long. CDR3 loop: CASSKSTGLAGDTYEQYF. CDR3 nucleotides: TGTGCCAGCAGCAAAAGCACGGGACTAGCGGGGGACACCTACGAGCAGTACTTC.

V is TRBV28 and J is TRBJ1-5; possibly TRBD1 for D (5 bases). Trimming cost V 3 bases and J 6 bases, with 12 bases left between them. This CDR3 has 14 amino acids. Germline V gene data show CDR1 as MDHEN and CDR2 as SYDVKM. The CDR3 DNA follows: TGTGCCAGCAGTTTTGGGCAGGGACTTCAGCCCCAGCATTTT. Amino acid sequence: CASSFGQGLQPQHF. The full variable domain, its missing parts supplied by reference TRBV28 and TRBJ1-5, is DVKVTQSSRYLVKRTGEKVFLECVQDMDHENMFWYRQDPGLGLRLIYFSYDVKMKEKGDIPEGYSVSREKKERFSLILESASTNQTSMYLCASSFGQGLQPQHFGDGTRLSIL.

The rearrangement links TRBV18 to TRBJ2-1; 7 nucleotides align to TRBD2. CDR1 KGHSH and CDR2 LQKENI come from the germline V gene. This CDR3 region has 13 residues. With 5 bases clipped from V and 9 bases from J, the junction kept 7 bases outside the gene matches. DNA of the CDR3: TGTGCCAGCTCAACGACTAGCCTCGGTGAGCAGTTCTTC. The encoded protein is CASSTTSLGEQFF.

The chain couples TRBV3-1 (or the pseudogene TRBV3-2) to TRBJ2-1; D is uncertain. Trimming removed 4 bases from V and 10 bases from J, with 8 bases in between. The CDR3 runs to 11 residues. Germline CDR1 is LGHDT and CDR2 is YNNKEL (reference sequence). The CDR3 sequence: CASSLNREQFF. DNA of the CDR3: TGTGCCAGCAGCCTCAACAGAGAGCAGTTCTTC.

This chain uses TRBV28 with TRBJ1-2; no firm D call. V was cut by 2 bases and J by 4 bases, with 8 bases left in between. The CDR3 consists of 13 residues. Germline assignment: CDR1 MDHEN and CDR2 SYDVKM. CDR3 amino acids: CASSLVRGYGYTF. In DNA, the CDR3 is TGTGCCAGCAGTTTAGTCCGGGGCTATGGCTACACCTTC.

The V gene is TRBV6-4, the J gene TRBJ1-4; D is unclear. Germline V gives CDR1 MRHNA, CDR2 SNTAGT. There are 14 residues in the CDR3. Trimming left V 5 bases short and J 10 bases short, with 17 bases between. CDR3 in amino acids: CASSISPDGRKLFF. The CDR3 DNA follows: TGTGCCAGCAGTATATCCCCGGACGGGAGAAAACTGTTTTTT.

The rearrangement uses TRBV4-1 and TRBJ1-1, with 9 bases identical to TRBD1. Trimming at V came to 5 bases and at J to 0 bases, leaving 1 base not matched to a gene. The CDR3 has 14 amino acids. The germline CDR1 and CDR2 sequences are MGHRA and YSYEKL. In DNA, the CDR3 is TGCGCCAGCAGCTGGGACAGGGTGAACACTGAAGCTTTCTTT. Translating it yields CASSWDRVNTEAFF.